This is a list of T cell receptor beta chains from one sample in a study of T cell repertoires in cytomegalovirus infection. TCRdb reanalysed the reads using MiXCR and keeps one entry per CDR3 protein. The sample consists of just under 500,000 distinct CDR3 sequences, 33% of them appearing once. For these TCRs, the target antigens are not known. Sequenced here: cultured PBMCs, sampled from culture after CMV antigen stimulation. These receptors were collected from a human donor in good health (CMV status not recorded). Some clones in this sample may be carry-over from other donors' samples. CDR3s include the opening cysteine and the closing phenylalanine or tryptophan. The D gene is left open where the match is weak. Clone size is given for some rows only: seen once, a few or many times, or a class if the clone is expanded.

J | D | V | size | CDR3 | DNA
TRBJ2-1 | - | TRBV7-9 | - | CASSSNPVNEQFF | TGTGCCAGCAGCTCGAACCCCGTCAATGAGCAGTTCTTC
TRBJ2-7 | TRBD1 | TRBV7-8 | many | CASSLIRQGGEQYF | TGTGCCAGCAGCTTAATCCGACAGGGGGGCGAGCAGTACTTC
TRBJ2-2 | - | TRBV7-3 | - | CASRQNRETGELFF | TGTGCCAGCAGACAAAACAGGGAAACCGGGGAGCTGTTTTTT
TRBJ1-3 | - | TRBV2 | - | CASSDGGTGNTIYF | TGTGCCAGCAGTGATGGAGGAACTGGAAACACCATATATTTT
TRBJ1-2 | TRBD1 | TRBV20-1 | few | CSAGTGTGYYGYTF | TGCAGTGCTGGAACCGGGACAGGGTACTATGGCTACACCTTC
TRBJ2-1 | - | TRBV12-3/TRBV12-4 | few | CASSPLRRNEQFF | TGTGCCAGCAGTCCACTGCGGAGAAATGAGCAGTTCTTC
TRBJ1-2 | - | TRBV3-1 | once | CASSQDWDTGGYTF | TGTGCCAGCAGCCAAGATTGGGACACGGGAGGCTACACCTTC
TRBJ1-2 | TRBD1 | TRBV7-2 | few | CASSSQQGAGGYTF | TGTGCCAGCAGCTCTCAGCAGGGGGCTGGTGGCTACACCTTC
TRBJ2-3 | TRBD1 | TRBV5-4 | few | CASSLARQGGTDTQYF | TGTGCCAGCAGCTTGGCACGCCAGGGGGGCACAGATACGCAGTATTTT
TRBJ2-1 | TRBD2 | TRBV4-1 | few | CASSPFGTSGSPYNEQFF | TGCGCCAGCAGCCCCTTTGGGACTAGCGGGAGTCCCTACAATGAGCAGTTCTTC
TRBJ2-5 | - | TRBV7-3 | - | CASAKADQETQYF | TGTGCCAGCGCTAAGGCAGACCAAGAGACCCAGTACTTC
TRBJ2-1 | TRBD2 | TRBV29-1 | few | CSVGAGAYNEQFF | TGCAGCGTCGGAGCGGGGGCCTACAATGAGCAGTTCTTC
TRBJ2-1 | TRBD2 | TRBV28 | - | CASLPSGRATHEQFF | TGTGCCAGCCTACCTAGCGGGAGGGCCACCCATGAGCAGTTCTTC
TRBJ2-7 | TRBD2 | TRBV4-3 | - | CASSPRYGLAGGQSYEQYF | TGCGCCAGCAGCCCAAGATACGGACTAGCGGGAGGGCAATCCTACGAGCAGTACTTC
TRBJ2-7 | TRBD2 | TRBV9 | - | CASSLRAGPAGGYSAYEQYF | TGTGCCAGCAGCCTCCGTGCAGGTCCAGCGGGAGGGTACAGCGCCTACGAGCAGTACTTC
TRBJ1-5 | - | TRBV6-5 | few | CASSREGYSNQPQHF | TGTGCCAGCAGTAGGGAGGGTTATAGCAATCAGCCCCAGCATTTT
TRBJ2-7 | - | TRBV6-2/TRBV6-3 | few | CASRRAARVREREQYF | TGTGCCAGCAGACGGGCCGCCCGGGTGAGAGAGCGCGAGCAGTACTTC
TRBJ2-7 | TRBD2 | TRBV28 | - | CASSSTLGGRAQGEQYF | TGTGCCAGCAGTTCCACCCTCGGGGGGAGGGCCCAGGGAGAGCAGTACTTC
TRBJ2-1 | - | TRBV7-9 | - | CASSLLGPIYNEQFF | TGTGCCAGCAGCCTTCTGGGACCTATCTACAATGAGCAGTTCTTC
TRBJ1-2 | - | TRBV12-3/TRBV12-4 | few | CASSEPGTDGYTF | TGTGCCAGCAGCGAACCCGGGACGGATGGCTACACCTTC
TRBJ2-2 | TRBD2 | TRBV6-5 | many | CASSLNPSGLTGELFF | TGTGCCAGCAGTTTAAACCCTAGCGGGCTAACCGGGGAGCTGTTTTTT
TRBJ2-1 | TRBD2 | TRBV20-1 | - | CSATGRAINEQFF | TGCAGTGCTACCGGGAGGGCCATCAATGAGCAGTTCTTC
TRBJ2-2 | - | TRBV7-2 | many | CASRAAGTGELFF | TGTGCCAGCAGAGCCGCGGGCACCGGGGAGCTGTTTTTT
TRBJ2-7 | - | TRBV7-2 | few | CASSLAVETYEQYF | TGTGCCAGCAGCTTAGCCGTTGAGACCTACGAGCAGTACTTC
TRBJ2-1 | TRBD2 | TRBV29-1 | - | CSVPGTSGYEQFF | TGCAGCGTCCCCGGGACTAGCGGTTATGAGCAGTTCTTC
TRBJ2-2 | TRBD2 | TRBV12-3/TRBV12-4 | - | CASTEKAGVIGELFF | TGTGCCAGCACCGAGAAAGCGGGAGTTATCGGGGAGCTGTTTTTT
TRBJ1-2 | TRBD1 | TRBV28 | few | CASSTSGQGNYGYTF | TGTGCCAGCAGTACATCAGGACAGGGCAACTATGGCTACACCTTC
TRBJ2-5 | TRBD1 | TRBV7-8 | - | CASDRTGMEETQYF | TGTGCCAGCGACCGGACAGGGATGGAGGAGACCCAGTACTTC
TRBJ1-3 | - | TRBV7-2 | many | CASSLPGNTIYF | TGTGCCAGCAGCTTACCTGGAAACACCATATATTTT
TRBJ2-5 | TRBD1 | TRBV7-2 | many | CASSLGPRDRVQETQYF | TGTGCCAGCAGCTTAGGTCCCCGGGACAGGGTTCAAGAGACCCAGTACTTC
TRBJ2-7 | TRBD2 | TRBV7-2 | few | CASSSGTSGSRYF | TGTGCCAGCAGCTCAGGGACTAGCGGGAGTCGGTACTTC
TRBJ2-5 | TRBD1 | TRBV7-3 | - | CASSTGGWGTQNF | TGTGCCAGCAGTACAGGGGGATGGGGGACCCAGAACTTC
TRBJ2-7 | - | TRBV7-6 | - | CASSPRLVDEQYF | TGTGCCAGCAGCCCGAGGTTGGTCGACGAGCAGTACTTC
TRBJ1-1 | - | TRBV20-1 | few | CSATREAFF | TGCAGTGCTACCAGGGAAGCTTTCTTT
TRBJ2-5 | TRBD1 | TRBV7-2 | many | CASSRNRDRGQETQYF | TGTGCCAGCAGCCGCAACCGGGACAGGGGCCAAGAGACCCAGTACTTC
TRBJ2-2 | - | TRBV19 | - | CASSIDRTTGELFF | TGTGCCAGTAGTATAGACAGAACCACCGGGGAGCTGTTTTTT
TRBJ1-1 | - | TRBV6-5 | few | CASHGGVTEAFF | TGTGCCAGCCACGGTGGAGTAACTGAAGCTTTCTTT
TRBJ1-5 | - | TRBV12-3/TRBV12-4 | few | CASSLFSNQPQHF | TGTGCCAGCAGTTTATTCAGCAATCAGCCCCAGCATTTT
TRBJ1-2 | - | TRBV5-6 | - | CASSPRGAFPDTYGYTF | TGTGCCAGCAGCCCACGGGGGGCCTTCCCCGATACGTATGGCTACACCTTC
TRBJ2-2 | TRBD2 | TRBV11-2 | - | CASSLAAGGFTGELFF | TGTGCCAGCAGCTTAGCAGCGGGAGGTTTTACCGGGGAGCTGTTTTTT
TRBJ2-5 | - | TRBV11-2 | - | CASSPNTGETQYF | TGTGCCAGCAGCCCTAACACTGGAGAGACCCAGTACTTC